Listed below are T cell receptor beta chains from one sample, sequenced in a study of blood T cell repertoires in COVID-19. Assay used: immunoSEQ multiplex PCR; TCRdb lists only in-frame clones, some missing. The sample lists about 300,000 clones; 80% to 90% were seen once. Material for sequencing was PBMCs or T cells enriched from blood (not recorded which). Receptor source: a man aged 25 to 40 who had recovered from COVID-19. The CDR3 runs from the conserved cysteine through the conserved F or W. Each record gives: D gene, V gene, CDR3 length, clone size, J gene, CDR3 DNA, CDR3 protein. D genes are given only for firm matches. Size tells how often a clone was seen (once, few, many) or the class of an expanded clone, and some rows leave it out.

d_gene: -; v_gene: TRBV5-1; len: 15; abundance: -; j_gene: TRBJ1-5; CDR3nt: TGCGCCAGCAGCCCCGCTGGAGATAGCAATCAGCCCCAGCATTTT; CDR3aa: CASSPAGDSNQPQHF
d_gene: TRBD1; v_gene: TRBV3-1/TRBV3-2; len: 17; abundance: -; j_gene: TRBJ1-2; CDR3nt: TGTGCCAGCAGCCAGATCACCTTGGGACAGGGTGGCTATGGCTACACCTTC; CDR3aa: CASSQITLGQGGYGYTF
d_gene: TRBD1; v_gene: TRBV5-1; len: 13; abundance: -; j_gene: TRBJ2-7; CDR3nt: TGCGCCAGCAGCTTCTACAGGGGCTACGAGCAGTACTTC; CDR3aa: CASSFYRGYEQYF
d_gene: -; v_gene: TRBV19; len: 11; abundance: -; j_gene: TRBJ2-7; CDR3nt: TGTGCCAGTAGTATAGGAGGCGAGCAGTACTTC; CDR3aa: CASSIGGEQYF
d_gene: -; v_gene: TRBV6-1; len: 15; abundance: -; j_gene: TRBJ1-2; CDR3nt: TGTGCCAGCAGTGAGTACCAGGGATCCCTCTATGGCTACACCTTC; CDR3aa: CASSEYQGSLYGYTF
d_gene: -; v_gene: TRBV18; len: 16; abundance: -; j_gene: TRBJ1-1; CDR3nt: TGTGCCAGCCACTCCCGGGGTCCGCAACCGAACACTGAAGCTTTCTTT; CDR3aa: CASHSRGPQPNTEAFF
d_gene: -; v_gene: TRBV5-6; len: 13; abundance: -; j_gene: TRBJ1-1; CDR3nt: TGTGCCAGCAGCTTGGGTCTAACCCCAGGAGCTTTCTTT; CDR3aa: CASSLGLTPGAFF
d_gene: TRBD1; v_gene: TRBV18; len: 16; abundance: -; j_gene: TRBJ1-5; CDR3nt: TGTGCCAGCTCATCTCCAGGACAGGGTAGATATCAGCCCCAGCATTTT; CDR3aa: CASSSPGQGRYQPQHF
d_gene: -; v_gene: TRBV7-2; len: 13; abundance: -; j_gene: TRBJ1-1; CDR3nt: TGTGCCAGCAGCTTCCGGGGGAACACTGAAGCTTTCTTT; CDR3aa: CASSFRGNTEAFF
d_gene: -; v_gene: TRBV28; len: 12; abundance: -; j_gene: TRBJ2-1; CDR3nt: TGTGCCAGCAGTTCTCGGACTTCGGGGCAGTTCTTC; CDR3aa: CASSSRTSGQFF
d_gene: -; v_gene: TRBV10-1; len: 12; abundance: -; j_gene: TRBJ1-1; CDR3nt: TGCGCCAGCAGCGCTACGAACACTGAAGCTTTCTTT; CDR3aa: CASSATNTEAFF
d_gene: -; v_gene: TRBV6-5; len: 15; abundance: -; j_gene: TRBJ2-3; CDR3nt: TGTGCCAGCGAAACGGGGGGCGCAGGCACAGATACGCAGTATTTT; CDR3aa: CASETGGAGTDTQYF
d_gene: TRBD1; v_gene: TRBV12-5; len: 14; abundance: -; j_gene: TRBJ1-1; CDR3nt: TGTGCTAGTGGTGCAGAGGGGGCGAACACTGAAGCTTTCTTT; CDR3aa: CASGAEGANTEAFF
d_gene: -; v_gene: TRBV5-4; len: 14; abundance: -; j_gene: TRBJ2-7; CDR3nt: TGTGCCAGCAGCTTGGTACAGGATCAGGACGAGCAGTACTTC; CDR3aa: CASSLVQDQDEQYF
d_gene: -; v_gene: TRBV5-4; len: 15; abundance: -; j_gene: TRBJ2-7; CDR3nt: TGTGCCAGCAGCTTGGGGGAGGCAGCATCCTACGAGCAGTACTTC; CDR3aa: CASSLGEAASYEQYF
d_gene: -; v_gene: TRBV19; len: 16; abundance: few; j_gene: TRBJ1-5; CDR3nt: TGTGCCAGTAAACAGTTTGAGGGCGATAGCAATCAGCCCCAGCATTTT; CDR3aa: CASKQFEGDSNQPQHF
d_gene: -; v_gene: TRBV19; len: 16; abundance: -; j_gene: TRBJ2-3; CDR3nt: TGTGCCAGTAGTATTCATTCTGGAGCTAGCACAGATACGCAGTATTTT; CDR3aa: CASSIHSGASTDTQYF
d_gene: TRBD2; v_gene: TRBV19; len: 14; abundance: -; j_gene: TRBJ2-7; CDR3nt: TGTGCCAGTAGTCCGGGAGGGGCAGGTTACGAGCAGTACTTC; CDR3aa: CASSPGGAGYEQYF
d_gene: -; v_gene: TRBV29-1; len: 14; abundance: -; j_gene: TRBJ2-2; CDR3nt: TGCAGCGCGGGGATCAGCGCGGGCACCGGGGAGCTGTTTTTT; CDR3aa: CSAGISAGTGELFF
d_gene: -; v_gene: TRBV12-3/TRBV12-4; len: 13; abundance: -; j_gene: TRBJ2-5; CDR3nt: TGTGCCAGCAGTCCGGGACTCAAAGAGACCCAGTACTTC; CDR3aa: CASSPGLKETQYF
d_gene: TRBD2; v_gene: TRBV7-8; len: 16; abundance: -; j_gene: TRBJ2-7; CDR3nt: TGTGCCAGCAGCTTAGAGGGACTAGCGGGAGGAGGAGGGCAGTACTTC; CDR3aa: CASSLEGLAGGGGQYF
d_gene: TRBD2; v_gene: TRBV10-2; len: 15; abundance: -; j_gene: TRBJ2-3; CDR3nt: TGCGCCAGCAGTGAAGGGACTAGCGGGACAGATACGCAGTATTTT; CDR3aa: CASSEGTSGTDTQYF
d_gene: -; v_gene: TRBV10-3; len: 14; abundance: -; j_gene: TRBJ2-2; CDR3nt: TGTGCCATCAGTCCCGGGAGCTACACCGGGGAGCTGTTTTTT; CDR3aa: CAISPGSYTGELFF
d_gene: -; v_gene: TRBV2; len: 13; abundance: -; j_gene: TRBJ1-1; CDR3nt: TGTGCCAGCAAAACAGGGAGTGGAACTGAAGCTTTCTTT; CDR3aa: CASKTGSGTEAFF
d_gene: -; v_gene: TRBV28; len: 16; abundance: -; j_gene: TRBJ2-3; CDR3nt: TGTGCCAGCAGTTTAATAATGACAGCTAGCACAGATACGCAGTATTTT; CDR3aa: CASSLIMTASTDTQYF
d_gene: TRBD2; v_gene: TRBV4-2; len: 16; abundance: -; j_gene: TRBJ2-3; CDR3nt: TGTGCCAGCAGCCAAGGGACTAGCGGCCTCACAGATACGCAGTATTTT; CDR3aa: CASSQGTSGLTDTQYF
d_gene: -; v_gene: TRBV18; len: 19; abundance: -; j_gene: TRBJ2-1; CDR3nt: TGTGCCAGCTCACCGGTTTTCACAGGGTTGCAGGGGCCCTACAATGAGCAGTTCTTC; CDR3aa: CASSPVFTGLQGPYNEQFF
d_gene: TRBD1; v_gene: TRBV27; len: 13; abundance: few; j_gene: TRBJ1-2; CDR3nt: TGTGCCAGCAGTTTCAGGGGGCACTATGGCTACACCTTC; CDR3aa: CASSFRGHYGYTF
d_gene: TRBD2; v_gene: TRBV29-1; len: 12; abundance: -; j_gene: TRBJ2-3; CDR3nt: TGCAGCGGGACTAGCGGGACGGATACGCAGTATTTT; CDR3aa: CSGTSGTDTQYF
d_gene: TRBD1; v_gene: TRBV12-5; len: 17; abundance: once; j_gene: TRBJ2-3; CDR3nt: TGTGCTAGTGGTTTTTCTCCGAGGACAGGGGTGGCAGATACGCAGTATTTT; CDR3aa: CASGFSPRTGVADTQYF
d_gene: -; v_gene: TRBV19; len: 14; abundance: -; j_gene: TRBJ1-2; CDR3nt: TGTGCCAGTAGCCTACAGGGCTCTAACTATGGCTACACCTTC; CDR3aa: CASSLQGSNYGYTF
d_gene: -; v_gene: TRBV19; len: 18; abundance: -; j_gene: TRBJ1-1; CDR3nt: TGTGCCAGTAGTATCTTCCAAACACAGGTATCCCGACACACTGAAGCTTTCTTT; CDR3aa: CASSIFQTQVSRHTEAFF
d_gene: TRBD2; v_gene: TRBV19; len: 14; abundance: -; j_gene: TRBJ2-7; CDR3nt: TGTGCCAGTAGTTACACGGGGGGGTCCTACGAGCAGTACTTC; CDR3aa: CASSYTGGSYEQYF
d_gene: TRBD1; v_gene: TRBV11-2; len: 16; abundance: -; j_gene: TRBJ1-2; CDR3nt: TGTGCCAGCAGCTTCCCGGGACAGGGGGCCGGCTATGGCTACACCTTC; CDR3aa: CASSFPGQGAGYGYTF
d_gene: TRBD1; v_gene: TRBV7-6; len: 14; abundance: -; j_gene: TRBJ2-7; CDR3nt: TGTGCCAGCAGCCCGGGACAGCCTATACACGAGCAGTACTTC; CDR3aa: CASSPGQPIHEQYF
d_gene: TRBD1; v_gene: TRBV30; len: 16; abundance: -; j_gene: TRBJ1-3; CDR3nt: TGTGCCTGGAGTGTACGGACGGGGACAGGGGGAAACACCATATATTTT; CDR3aa: CAWSVRTGTGGNTIYF
d_gene: -; v_gene: TRBV7-9; len: 16; abundance: -; j_gene: TRBJ1-5; CDR3nt: TGTGCCAGCAGCTTACAGGGGCCAACCTGGAATCAGCCCCAGCATTTT; CDR3aa: CASSLQGPTWNQPQHF
d_gene: -; v_gene: TRBV25-1; len: 11; abundance: few; j_gene: TRBJ2-7; CDR3nt: TGTGCCAGCAGTGAGAGTTACGAGCAGTACTTC; CDR3aa: CASSESYEQYF
d_gene: -; v_gene: TRBV5-4; len: 15; abundance: -; j_gene: TRBJ1-2; CDR3nt: TGTGCCAGCAGCTTGCACGTCCCCGGTAGAAATGGCTACACCTTC; CDR3aa: CASSLHVPGRNGYTF